Each of the 13 T cell receptor beta chains below was sequenced from the same sample in a study of Graves' ophthalmopathy and Graves' hyperthyroidism. CDR3 regions of TCR beta were amplified from RNA transcripts. In the first round, RT-PCR was carried out with HTBI primers, and a multiplex PCR formed the second round. TCRdb used MiXCR to reprocess the multiplex PCR reads, holding one entry per CDR3 protein. The sample gives around 520,000 distinct CDR3 sequences, about two fifths of which show up once; about 4.1% is in the top ten. Sample: peripheral blood or thyroid tissue (not recorded which). Every receptor here comes from an adult man with Graves' hyperthyroidism.

This clonotype was counted ten times or more. The chain couples TRBV29-1 to TRBJ1-2; D perhaps matches TRBD1 (6 bases). Trimming pared 4 bases from V and 0 bases from J, leaving 9 bases between. The CDR3 consists of 13 residues. CDR1 and CDR2 (germline): SQVTM, ANQGSEA. The CDR3 protein is CSVGQEANYGYTF. CDR3 nucleotide sequence: TGCAGCGTTGGACAGGAAGCTAACTATGGCTACACCTTC.

In the case of this clonotype: The conserved phenylalanine or tryptophan is not found at the CDR3 terminus, so this likely reflects a read error. V gene TRBV3-1 combines with J gene TRBJ1-6; 9 bases align to TRBD1. The CDR3 is 14 amino acids. With V trimmed by 6 bases and J by 10 bases, 7 bases remained unmatched. Germline V gene data show CDR1 as LGHDT and CDR2 as YNNKEL (reference sequence). This chain's CDR3 is CASSHTGGGSPLHL. For the CDR3, the DNA is TGTGCCAGCAGTCATACAGGGGGCGGATCACCCCTCCACCTT.

V gene TRBV7-9 combines with J gene TRBJ2-5, with 8 positions matching TRBD2. The CDR3 spans 14 residues. Germline CDR1 SEHNR, CDR2 FQNEAQ (reference sequence). The junction had 4 bases not matched to a gene; V was cut back by 3 bases and J by 4 bases. The CDR3 sequence is CASSLGTRPETQYF. The CDR3 DNA reads as TGTGCCAGCAGCTTGGGGACTAGACCAGAGACCCAGTACTTC.

This clonotype was seen repeatedly, ten times or more. The V call is TRBV6-5, the J call TRBJ2-7; perhaps TRBD1 as D (5 bases). The CDR3 is made up of 13 amino acids. Between the trimmed V and J ends, which lost 8 bases and 3 bases, there was a span of 14 bases. Germline CDR1 reads MNHEY; CDR2 reads SVGAGI. CDR3 sequence (DNA): TGTGCCAGCGCAAGGGGTCCTCACTACGAGCAGTACTTC. It encodes CASARGPHYEQYF.

This clonotype was seen just once. It may be a read error: a sequence one base away is much more abundant. V is TRBV7-9 and J is TRBJ1-5; possibly TRBD1 for D (5 bases). The length of the CDR3 is 16 residues. CDR1 and CDR2 from the germline V gene are SEHNR and FQNEAQ (reference sequence). CDR3 nucleotides: TGTGCCAGCAGCTTAGGGGACCGGGAAGGAAAACAGCTCCAGCATTTT. It yields the protein CASSLGDREGKQLQHF.

The CDR3 loop reads CASSDQGMGNQPQHF. The CDR3 nucleotides read TGTGCCAGCAGTGACCAGGGGATGGGCAATCAGCCCCAGCATTTT. V usage is TRBV2 and J usage is TRBJ1-5; possible D gene TRBD1, 6 bases. Germline assignment: CDR1 SNHLY and CDR2 FYNNEI. V shed 3 bases and J shed 2 bases, with 11 bases lying between them. This CDR3 is built from 15 residues.

This clonotype was seen repeatedly, ten times or more. The J gene is TRBJ2-6, the V gene TRBV7-9; D is uncertain. CDR1 is SEHNR, CDR2 FQNEAQ, per germline (reference sequence). V lost 4 bases and J lost 0, with 10 bases in between. The CDR3 covers 16 residues. The CDR3 sequence is CASSYDRFSGANVLTF. CDR3 DNA sequence: TGTGCCAGCAGCTACGACCGTTTCTCTGGGGCCAACGTCCTGACTTTC. Combining the CDR3 with reference TRBV7-9 and TRBJ2-6 gives the whole variable domain DTGVSQNPRHKITKRGQNVTFRCDPISEHNRLYWYRQTLGQGPEFLTYFQNEAQLEKSRLLSDRFSAERPKGSFSTLEIQRTEQGDSAMYLCASSYDRFSGANVLTFGAGSRLTVL.

The genes are TRBV7-2 and TRBJ1-3; 7 bases align to TRBD1. The CDR3 contains 16 residues. V trimming: 3 bases; J trimming: 0 bases; junction bases outside the gene matches: 5. The germline V gene encodes CDR1 SGHTA and CDR2 FQGNSA. CDR3 nucleotides: TGTGCCAGCAGCTTCCGGGACAGTAGCTCTGGAAACACCATATATTTT. This sequence encodes CASSFRDSSSGNTIYF.

J is TRBJ2-7 and V is TRBV2, with 10 bases fitting TRBD2. Matching the DNA end better, TRBJ2-1 makes the J call doubtful. CDR3 size: 17 residues. Germline CDR1 is SNHLY and CDR2 is FYNNEI. CDR3 loop: CASSPRGSGRALDEQFF. The CDR3 DNA reads TGTGCCAGCAGCCCCAGGGGGAGCGGGAGGGCCTTAGATGAGCAGTTCTTC.

This clonotype was counted a few times. The rearrangement links TRBV5-4 to TRBJ1-1; TRBD1 matches 9 bases. Germline lookup yields CDR1 SGHNT and CDR2 YYREEE (reference sequence). CDR3 length equals 15 residues. J was trimmed by 1 base and V by 2 bases; bases with no gene match: 3. Written as DNA, the CDR3 is TGTGCCAGCAGCTTTAAGACAGGGGGGAACACTGAAGCTTTCTTT. Translation gives CASSFKTGGNTEAFF.

The V call is TRBV24-1, the J call TRBJ2-5; TRBD1 agrees at 7 bases. Germline V gene data show CDR1 as KGHDR and CDR2 as SFDVKD. This CDR3 is built from 16 residues. The junction had 7 bases not matched to a gene; V was cut back by 3 bases and J by 1 base. CDR3: CATSDLEQGLQETQYF. For the CDR3, the DNA is TGTGCCACCAGTGATCTGGAACAGGGGCTCCAAGAGACCCAGTACTTC.

This clonotype was recorded many times. The CDR3 region is CASSDRVVETQYF. The CDR3 DNA reads TGTGCCAGCAGCGACAGGGTTGTAGAGACCCAGTACTTC. The V call is TRBV7-9, the J call TRBJ2-5, with 7 bases that match TRBD1. This CDR3 has 13 amino acids. After removal of 5 bases from V and 4 bases from J, the junction contained 4 bases not matched to a gene. Per the germline V gene, CDR1 is SEHNR and CDR2 is FQNEAQ (reference sequence).

This clonotype appeared many times. This chain links TRBV6-6 with TRBJ1-1; perhaps TRBD1 as D (5 bases). V was pared by 5 bases and J by 1 base, with 14 bases between. CDR3 length: 15 amino acids. Germline CDR1 reads MNHNY; CDR2 reads SVGAGI (reference sequence). The CDR3 coding sequence is TGTGCCAGCAGTGGGGGGAAGGCCCCGAACACTGAAGCTTTCTTT. Amino acids: CASSGGKAPNTEAFF.